Presented here are 3 T cell receptor beta chains from one specimen sequenced in a study of T cells in Graves' hyperthyroidism and ophthalmopathy. RNA transcripts yielded amplified TCR beta CDR3 regions. A set of HTBI primers served as the primers for a first-round RT-PCR of the TCR CDR3. A single record per CDR3 protein comes from TCRdb applying MiXCR to the multiplex PCR reads. The sample lists hundreds of thousands of distinct CDR3 sequences; 38% were seen once. What was sequenced was blood. The receptors were sampled from a man aged 18 to 29 with Graves' hyperthyroidism.

This clonotype was counted a few times. This sequence joins TRBV7-9 and TRBJ2-7; either TRBD1 or TRBD2 may fit D (5 bases each). CDR3 length: 16 amino acids. Germline V gene data show CDR1 as SEHNR and CDR2 as FQNEAQ (reference sequence). Trimming cost V 3 bases and J 2 bases, with 17 bases left between them. The DNA for the CDR3 is TGTGCCAGCAGCTTCCCACCGGGACGGGTTACCTACGAGCAGTACTTC. Its protein is CASSFPPGRVTYEQYF.

This clonotype was counted many times. The chain is built from TRBV11-2 and TRBJ2-7; the D is unclear. V lost 5 bases to trimming and J lost 3 bases, with 11 bases between them. This CDR3 has 13 residues. Germline assignment: CDR1 SGHAT and CDR2 FQNNGV. CDR3 sequence reads: CASSPVAGYEQYF. The CDR3 DNA sequence: TGTGCCAGCAGCCCTGTGGCAGGCTACGAGCAGTACTTC.

This clonotype was observed at least ten times. The chain uses TRBV2 and TRBJ1-4; 9 nucleotides align to TRBD1. With V trimmed by 5 bases and J by 8 bases, 6 bases remained unmatched. Germline V gives CDR1 SNHLY, CDR2 FYNNEI. This CDR3 contains 14 residues. The CDR3, as DNA: TGTGCCAGCAGTAAACAGGGGGCCGCGGAAAAACTGTTTTTT. It encodes CASSKQGAAEKLFF.